Presented here are 5 T cell receptor beta chains from one specimen sequenced in a study of blood T cell repertoires in COVID-19 (TCRdb year 2020). Library preparation was by the immunoSEQ multiplex PCR assay. The immuneACCESS repertoire file appears here via TCRdb, limited to in-frame rearrangements. These files lack a portion of the clones; in checked studies, under half of the deficit traces to unresolved V genes, and the cause of the others is not known. In all, the sample holds 95,000 to 120,000 clones, and 70% to 90% of those were seen once. The leading ten clones occupy 3.4% of the sample. What was sequenced was peripheral blood. These receptors originate from a man aged 35-49 years with acute or convalescent COVID-19.

The chain employs TRBV6-2 or TRBV6-3 and TRBJ1-6; D is possibly TRBD1 (5 bases). This CDR3 is 12 amino acids long. Per germline, CDR1 MNHEY and CDR2 SVGEGT. The ends were cut back, 2 bases at V and 13 bases at J, with 9 bases in the middle. The CDR3 nucleotides are TGTGCCAGCAGTTACGGGGGGTCCCCCCTCCACTTT. Translating it yields CASSYGGSPLHF.

The chain has TRBV24-1 and TRBJ2-7; 7 bases fit TRBD2. The CDR3 covers 14 residues. Germline V gene data show CDR1 as KGHDR and CDR2 as SFDVKD. J lost 3 bases, V lost 4 bases, and 5 bases had no gene match. CDR3: CATSDPREGYEQYF. CDR3 DNA sequence: TGTGCCACCAGTGACCCCAGGGAGGGCTACGAGCAGTACTTC.

The chain carries TRBV7-2 and TRBJ2-7; 7 bases fit TRBD2. The CDR3 sequence is 13 residues long. Germline trimming cut 5 bases from V and 5 bases from J; bases unmatched to any gene: 6. CDR1 SGHTA and CDR2 FQGNSA come from the germline V gene. In nucleotides, the CDR3 is TGTGCCAGCAGCGACCCTACTAGCGACGAGCAGTACTTC. This encodes CASSDPTSDEQYF.

The chain recombines TRBV6-4 with TRBJ1-4, with D maybe TRBD1 (6 bases). Per the germline V gene, CDR1 is MRHNA and CDR2 is SNTAGT. Trimming took 6 bases from V and 8 from J, leaving 13 bases between them. This CDR3 contains 13 residues. In DNA form, the CDR3 reads TGTGCCAGCAGCCGCAAGACAGGCGAAAAACTGTTTTTT. Its protein is CASSRKTGEKLFF.

A note on this clone: The same CDR3 also results from other DNA sequences found in this sample. This chain connects TRBV24-1 to TRBJ2-2; 9 bases align to TRBD1. The V segment lost 7 bases and the J segment 2 bases; nucleotides outside the gene matches: 1. Germline lookup yields CDR1 KGHDR and CDR2 SFDVKD. The CDR3 consists of 14 residues. For the CDR3, the DNA is TGTGCCACCAGGGACAGGGGTAACACCGGGGAGCTGTTTTTT. Protein: CATRDRGNTGELFF.